The source of this T cell receptor beta chain is a study of T cell responses to AZD1222 COVID-19 vaccine (dated by TCRdb to the early 2020s). In terms of the full investigation: A total of more than 230 trial participants underwent TCR sequencing, of whom some 210 received two doses of AZD1222 and about 26 received two doses of the MenACWY control vaccine. Trial participants were enrolled by age into subgroups of 18-55, 56-69 and 70-plus years, and 148, 28 and 57 TCR-sequenced participants, respectively, were included in these subgroups.

The time point label, read with the paper, signifies: about 28 days (+/-7) after the second vaccine dose. AZD1222 recipients with second doses at about 4 weeks or about 12 weeks were pooled, because spike-specific TCR depth and breadth did not differ between schedules. The vaccinee samples were drawn from two UK trials, COV001 and COV002, one of which was a single-blind randomized controlled phase 2/3 trial testing AZD1222 (ChAdOx1 nCoV-19) in healthy adults. For TCRbeta chain sequencing, PBMC samples were collected from trial participants at day 0 and at day 28 after the second dose. A remark on this clone: The antigen it recognizes is unknown. No clone much larger than this one lies a single base away; base qualities are absent.

The study at large found these results: The whole spike protein was spanned by vaccine-associated CD4 TCRs, and dominant responses were seen in regions 160-218 and 743-854. No day 14 peak-response samples were available, so repertoires were characterized only after the peak T cell response. Most participants were white British and females outnumbered males, and the authors suggested that clonal diversity may have been underestimated. In the small 56-69-year group, the increase in depth fell short of significance, most likely because of low power. Conclusions about previously exposed vaccinees are limited, since just 6 or 7 AZD1222 recipients were seropositive for SARS-CoV-2 at baseline. Epitopes outside the regions mutated in the B.1.351 and B.1.1.7 variants were reportedly recognized by nearly half of the unique spike-specific TCRs. A significant rise in spike-specific TCR breadth and depth was observed after two AZD1222 doses relative to day 0 and relative to MenACWY recipients.

The CDR3 regions of human TCRbeta chains were analyzed by immunosequencing. The paper's data handling went like this. TCRs in the repertoires were compared against a reference library of SARS-CoV-2-specific TCRs that had been generated with the MIRA antigen-specificity platform. Breadth was defined as the fraction of unique TCRs that were SARS-CoV-2-associated, and depth was defined as the fraction of total T cells that were SARS-CoV-2-associated. Using the MIRA data, each spike-specific TCR was assigned both to the spike region to which the TCR was reactive and to a CD4 or CD8 class. Log10-transformed breadth and depth values were compared by one-way ANOVA with Sidak's multiple comparisons tests. What TCRdb holds here is the immuneACCESS table cut down to in-frame rearrangements. Part of the clones is not present; checked against another copy, under half of the missing clones reflect an unresolved V gene, and the others are unexplained. The V and J calls and clone size are taken from that table; D and trimming were inferred from the DNA. Counted in this sample were fewer than 50,000 clones; less than 95% of them appeared once. The top ten constitute roughly two fifths of the sample.

The germline V gene sets CDR1 to SGHRS and CDR2 to YFSETQ. From its cysteine to its phenylalanine, the CDR3 spans 14 amino acids. Just CDR3 DNA is preserved here, 42 bases in frame from base 1. V is reduced by 4 bases and J by 0 bases, leaving a spacing of 9 bases between them. This sequence was found in an adult who received the AZD1222 COVID-19 vaccine. The rearranged segments are TRBV5-1 and TRBJ2-3, with TRBD1 tentatively as D gene (6 bases match). The source was peripheral blood, collected 28 days after the second AZD1222 dose. The nucleotide sequence reads as follows: TGCGCCAGCAGCAGGACAGAGAGCACAGATACGCAGTATTTT. Translated, it reads CASSRTESTDTQYF.